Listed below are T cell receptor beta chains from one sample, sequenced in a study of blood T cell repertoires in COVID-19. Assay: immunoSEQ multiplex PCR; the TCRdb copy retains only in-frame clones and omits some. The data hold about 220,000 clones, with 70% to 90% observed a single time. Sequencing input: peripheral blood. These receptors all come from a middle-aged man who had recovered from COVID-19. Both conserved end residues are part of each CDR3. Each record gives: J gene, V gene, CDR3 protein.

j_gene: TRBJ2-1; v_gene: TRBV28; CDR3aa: CASSLGAGGLGEQFF
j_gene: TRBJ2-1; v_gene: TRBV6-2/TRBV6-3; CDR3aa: CASSYRGQGSNEQFF
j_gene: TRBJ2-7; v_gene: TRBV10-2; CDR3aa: CASSLSYEQYF
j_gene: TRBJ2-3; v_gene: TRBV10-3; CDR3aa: CAIGTGGMAVTDTQYF
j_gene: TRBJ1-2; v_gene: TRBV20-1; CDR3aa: CSASTTDRGYGYTF
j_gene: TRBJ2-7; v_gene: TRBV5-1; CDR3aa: CASSPLSGETTFYEQYF
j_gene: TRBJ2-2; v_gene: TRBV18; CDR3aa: CASSLRTGERDTGGELFF
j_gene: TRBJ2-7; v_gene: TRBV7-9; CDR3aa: CATSGQGASGEQYF
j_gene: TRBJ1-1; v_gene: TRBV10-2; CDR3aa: CASRRGAMNTEAFF
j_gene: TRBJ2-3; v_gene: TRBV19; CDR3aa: CASSIDSTGGPQYF
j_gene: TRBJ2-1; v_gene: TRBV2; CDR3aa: CASGLQFPSYNEQFF
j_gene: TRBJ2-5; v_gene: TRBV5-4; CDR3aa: CASSPQYQETQYF
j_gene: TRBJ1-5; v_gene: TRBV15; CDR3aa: CATSYRSSNQPQHF
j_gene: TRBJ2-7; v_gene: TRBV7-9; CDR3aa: CASSLAATRQGAYEQYF
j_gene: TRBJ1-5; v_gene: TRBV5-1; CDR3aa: CASSFGTGEGQPQHF
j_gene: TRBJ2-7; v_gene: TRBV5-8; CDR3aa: CASSSLGTSGRGEQYF
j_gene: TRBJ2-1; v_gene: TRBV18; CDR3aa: CASSPGLNDNEQFF
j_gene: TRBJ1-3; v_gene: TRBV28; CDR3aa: CASSLPGRNTIYF
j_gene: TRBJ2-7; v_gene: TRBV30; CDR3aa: CAWSVGTGAYEQYF
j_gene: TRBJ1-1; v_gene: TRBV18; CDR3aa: CASSLRTVNTEAFF
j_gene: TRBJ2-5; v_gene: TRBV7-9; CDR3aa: CASSLVIGGRVETQYF
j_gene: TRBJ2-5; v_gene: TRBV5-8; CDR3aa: CASSLGTGAYQETQYF
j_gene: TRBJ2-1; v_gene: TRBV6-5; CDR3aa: CASRTGTAYNEQFF
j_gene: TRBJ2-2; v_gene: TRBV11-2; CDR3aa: CASSLPILRMNTGELFF
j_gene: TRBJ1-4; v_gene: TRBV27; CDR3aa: CASSPRQGANLNEKLFF
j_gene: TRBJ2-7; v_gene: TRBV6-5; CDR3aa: CASRSSYEQYF
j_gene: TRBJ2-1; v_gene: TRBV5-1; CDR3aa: CASSLVGGSPAREQFF
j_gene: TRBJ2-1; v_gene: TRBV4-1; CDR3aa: CASSQGPGLPPYAYNEQFF
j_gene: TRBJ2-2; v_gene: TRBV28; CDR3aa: CASSLLGAGTGELFF
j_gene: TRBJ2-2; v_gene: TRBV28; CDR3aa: CASSPGTSGKGELFF
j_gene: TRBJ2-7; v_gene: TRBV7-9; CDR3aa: CASSGRTGTDEQYF
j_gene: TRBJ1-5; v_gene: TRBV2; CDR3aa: CASSQQLNQPQHF
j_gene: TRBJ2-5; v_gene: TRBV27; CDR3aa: CASSLRTGGQETQYF
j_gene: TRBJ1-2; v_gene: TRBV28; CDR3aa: CASSQGARPGYTF
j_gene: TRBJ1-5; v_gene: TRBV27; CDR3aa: CASSLWQYQPQHF
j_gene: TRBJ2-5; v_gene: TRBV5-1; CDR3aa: CASSVGQAQETQYF
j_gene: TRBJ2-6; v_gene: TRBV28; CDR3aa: CASSLSGYGANVLTF
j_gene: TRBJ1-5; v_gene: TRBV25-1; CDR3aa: CASSEWGQDSNQPQHF
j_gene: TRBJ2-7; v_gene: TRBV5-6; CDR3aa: CASSPADRGFSYEQYF
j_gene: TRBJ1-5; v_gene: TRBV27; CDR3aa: CASQSLGNRGDQPQHF
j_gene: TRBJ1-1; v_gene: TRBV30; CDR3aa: CAWSRQGHTEAFF
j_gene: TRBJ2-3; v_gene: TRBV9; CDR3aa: CASRETSGRVSSTDTQYF
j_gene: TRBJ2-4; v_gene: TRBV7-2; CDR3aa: CASSLSGVLAKNIQYF
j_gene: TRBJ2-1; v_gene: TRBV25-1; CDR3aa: CASSEPPGSYNEQFF
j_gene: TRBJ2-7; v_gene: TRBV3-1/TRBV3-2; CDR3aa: CASSQDRRPSYEQYF
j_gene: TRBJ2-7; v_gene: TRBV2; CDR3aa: CASRPGLARYEQYF